This entry features one T cell receptor (beta chain) sequence. This entry comes from a study of blood T cell repertoires in COVID-19. Generated by immunoSEQ multiplex PCR, the TCRdb table keeps only in-frame clones and is missing some. The sample has a few hundred thousand clones, 88% seen once. Sequencing was performed on PBMCs or T cells enriched from blood (not recorded which). This TCR derives from a woman aged 40-49 years with acute COVID-19.

The CDR3 loop reads CASSPLAGARGGYTF. The CDR3 region has the DNA TGTGCCAGCAGCCCACTGGCCGGGGCCAGGGGTGGCTACACCTTC. V and J are TRBV5-4 and TRBJ1-2, with D possibly being TRBD1 (6 bases). The germline gives CDR1 SGHNT, CDR2 YYREEE (reference sequence). V shed 4 bases and J shed 7 bases, with 20 bases lying between them. The CDR3 has 15 residues.